The present T cell receptor (beta chain) was sequenced within a study of immune heterogeneity within non-small cell lung tumors. About the research overall: With respect to histology, the tumors encompassed a handful of squamous cell carcinomas, around 10 non-squamous carcinomas and 1 not otherwise specified. General study results and limits: Identical dominant CDR3 beta clonotypes were found repeatedly across the tumor sites of a single patient, and these appeared alongside high-frequency clones that were unique to particular tumor locations. T-cell clonality in a given local region correlated moderately yet significantly with the local tumor mutational burden (R about 0.3).

TCRs were amplified from about 640 ng gDNA of bulk tumor per sample. Biopsies that were spaced far apart were taken, several per primary tumor, during surgery. The study cohort was described as untreated, and its members had newly diagnosed non-small cell lung cancer. They went on to have curative surgery. Donors comprised surgical patients with newly diagnosed non-small cell lung cancer, operated on with curative intent. Multiplex PCR employing 32 V and 13 J primers generated amplicons of the TCR beta CDR3. TCRdb processed the multiplex PCR reads anew with MiXCR; each CDR3 protein has one entry. The sample yields 20,000 to 25,000 distinct CDR3 sequences, around 26% seen once. As to this clonotype: Its antigen is as yet unknown.

The germline V gene has CDR1 SGHDT and CDR2 YYEEEE. With V trimmed by 0 bases and J by 2 bases, 4 bases remained unmatched. CDR3 size: 15 residues. The sample taken for sequencing was lung tumor tissue. This chain joins TRBV5-6 and TRBJ2-5; TRBD2 aligns across 7 bases. This receptor was obtained from a man aged 35 to 55 with non-small cell lung cancer. CDR3 in amino acids: CASSLAGGPQETQYF. Written as DNA, the CDR3 is TGTGCCAGCAGCTTGGCGGGAGGTCCTCAAGAGACCCAGTACTTC.